This T cell receptor beta chain was recovered during a study of Graves' ophthalmopathy and Graves' hyperthyroidism. On the study more broadly: Peripheral blood collection took place at initial diagnosis, before any treatment.

Notes on the study in general: Among thyroid clonotypes expanded above 0.001 frequency, most also appeared in blood.

Ophthalmopathy was moderately-to-severely active, CAS at least 3, NOSPECS at least 4, lasting under 3 months. The evidence that diagnosis relied on was clinical symptoms, serum thyroxine, TRAb, thyroid ultrasound and orbital computed tomography. This clonotype was detected ten times or more. Antigen: not known. Using RNA transcripts, the TCR beta CDR3 regions were amplified. HTBI primers primed a first-round RT-PCR, and a second-round multiplex PCR followed. A single record per CDR3 protein comes from TCRdb applying MiXCR to the multiplex PCR reads. This sample carries approximately 460,000 distinct CDR3 sequences, over 13% of them seen once, and the ten largest clones take over 8%. The length of the CDR3 is 16 residues. The V gene end was trimmed by 1 base and the J gene end by 1 base; junction bases not matched to a gene: 6. Germline CDR1 MNHEY, CDR2 SVGAGI.

V usage is TRBV6-5 and J usage is TRBJ1-1, with 7 bases aligning to TRBD1. This receptor was obtained from a woman in her thirties with Graves' ophthalmopathy. Sequencing was done on a sample of blood. Here the CDR3 DNA reads TGTGCCAGCAGTTACTGGAGGGGGCAGGGGAACACTGAAGCTTTCTTT. Translation gives CASSYWRGQGNTEAFF.